The 4 T cell receptor beta chains below come from one sample, sequenced in a study of regulatory T cells in long-lasting Graves disease. The time point denotes: newly diagnosed GD, antithyroid drugs for less than 3 months. RNA isolated from PBMCs was used to make the TCR library. Sequencing libraries for TCR beta were prepared with iRepertoire HTBI primers and Arm-PCR of CDR3 regions. Via MiXCR, TCRdb re-called the multiplex PCR reads, giving one row per CDR3 protein. The sample lists approximately 400,000 distinct CDR3 sequences; roughly 10% were seen once. The data also belong to a second study, concerning T cells in Graves' hyperthyroidism and ophthalmopathy.

This specimen was peripheral blood mononuclear cells (PBMCs), taken at new diagnosis, from a patient treated with antithyroid drugs. The source is a woman aged 18-35 years with Graves disease.

This clonotype was seen many times. The genes are TRBV2 and TRBJ2-7; 9 bases match TRBD2. There are 14 residues in the CDR3. V shed 4 bases and J 7 bases; nucleotides not matched to a gene: 8. The V gene's germline CDR1 is SNHLY and CDR2 FYNNEI. CDR3: CASSVFRGRGEQYF. CDR3 DNA sequence: TGTGCCAGCAGTGTTTTTCGCGGGAGGGGTGAGCAGTACTTC.

This clonotype was recorded many times. J is TRBJ1-1 and V is TRBV7-3; perhaps TRBD1 as D (5 bases). CDR1 and CDR2 (germline): SGHTA, FQGTGA. CDR3 length equals 13 residues. The V gene lost 4 bases and the J gene lost 5 bases, with 11 bases spanning the gap. The CDR3 sequence: CASSWGDQTEAFF. In nucleotides, the CDR3 is TGTGCCAGCAGCTGGGGGGATCAGACTGAAGCTTTCTTT.

This clonotype came up many times. V is TRBV5-5 and J is TRBJ1-2, with D perhaps matching TRBD1 (5 bases). The CDR3 is 12 residues long. Trimming took off 7 bases at V and 5 bases at J, with 12 bases between the two ends. Germline V gene sequence: CDR1 SGHKS, CDR2 YYEKEE (reference sequence). DNA of the CDR3: TGTGCCAGCGGTCGACAGACTTATGGCTACACCTTC. Amino acid sequence: CASGRQTYGYTF.

This clonotype was observed many times. The chain couples TRBV3-1 to TRBJ1-3, with 8 bases matching TRBD1. V shed 1 base and J 5 bases; nucleotides not matched to a gene: 7. Per germline, CDR1 LGHDT and CDR2 YNNKEL (reference sequence). The CDR3 extends over 16 amino acids. DNA for the CDR3: TGTGCCAGCAGCCAAGGTCGGTCAGGGGGCAGAAACACCATATATTTT. This codes for CASSQGRSGGRNTIYF.